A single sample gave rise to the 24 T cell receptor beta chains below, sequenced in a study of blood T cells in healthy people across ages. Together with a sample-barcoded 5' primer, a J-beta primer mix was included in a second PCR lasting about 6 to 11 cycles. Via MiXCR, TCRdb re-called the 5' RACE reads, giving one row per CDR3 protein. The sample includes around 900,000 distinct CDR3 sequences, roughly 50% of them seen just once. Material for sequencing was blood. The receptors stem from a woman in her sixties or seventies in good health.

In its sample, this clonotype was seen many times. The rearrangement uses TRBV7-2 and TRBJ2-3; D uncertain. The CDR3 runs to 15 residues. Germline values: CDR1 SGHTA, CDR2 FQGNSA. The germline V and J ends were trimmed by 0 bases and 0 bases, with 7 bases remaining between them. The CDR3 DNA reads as TGTGCCAGCAGCTTAGCGGGATATAGCACAGATACGCAGTATTTT. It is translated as CASSLAGYSTDTQYF.

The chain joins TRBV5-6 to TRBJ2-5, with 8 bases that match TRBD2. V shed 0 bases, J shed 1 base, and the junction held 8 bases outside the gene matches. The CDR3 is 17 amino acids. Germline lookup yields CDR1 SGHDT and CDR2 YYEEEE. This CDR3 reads CASSLVYTSGGQETQYF. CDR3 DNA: TGTGCCAGCAGCTTGGTCTACACTAGCGGAGGCCAAGAGACCCAGTACTTC.

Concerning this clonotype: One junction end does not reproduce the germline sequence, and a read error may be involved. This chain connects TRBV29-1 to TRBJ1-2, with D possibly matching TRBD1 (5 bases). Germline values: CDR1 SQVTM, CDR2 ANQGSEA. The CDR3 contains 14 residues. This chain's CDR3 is CSVSGSPTPYGFTF. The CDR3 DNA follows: TGCAGCGTATCAGGGTCCCCCACCCCCTATGGCTTCACCTTC.

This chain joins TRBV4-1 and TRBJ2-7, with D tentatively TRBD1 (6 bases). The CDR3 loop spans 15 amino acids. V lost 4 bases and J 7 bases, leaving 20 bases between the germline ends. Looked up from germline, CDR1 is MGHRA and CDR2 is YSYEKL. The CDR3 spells CASSLGTGIYDEQYF. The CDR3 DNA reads TGCGCCAGCAGCCTCGGCACAGGGATCTACGATGAGCAGTACTTC.

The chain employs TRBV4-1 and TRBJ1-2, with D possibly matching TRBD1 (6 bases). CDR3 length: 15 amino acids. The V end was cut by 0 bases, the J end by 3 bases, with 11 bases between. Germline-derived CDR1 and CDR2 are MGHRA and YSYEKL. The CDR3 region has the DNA TGCGCCAGCAGCCAAGATTGGGCAGGGGACTATGGCTACACCTTC. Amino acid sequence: CASSQDWAGDYGYTF.

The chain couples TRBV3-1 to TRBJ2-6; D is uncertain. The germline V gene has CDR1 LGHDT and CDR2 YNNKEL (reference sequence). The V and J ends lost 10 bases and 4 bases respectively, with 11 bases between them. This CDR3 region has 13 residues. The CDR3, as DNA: TGTGCCACCCGAAAGGCAGGGGCCAACGTCCTGACTTTC. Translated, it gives CATRKAGANVLTF.

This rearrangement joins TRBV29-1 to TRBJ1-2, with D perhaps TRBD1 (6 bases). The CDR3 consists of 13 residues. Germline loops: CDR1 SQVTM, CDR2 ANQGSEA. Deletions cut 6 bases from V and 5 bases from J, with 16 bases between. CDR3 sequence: CSVGHGTLYGYTF. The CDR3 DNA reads TGCAGCGTAGGCCACGGGACACTATATGGCTACACCTTC.

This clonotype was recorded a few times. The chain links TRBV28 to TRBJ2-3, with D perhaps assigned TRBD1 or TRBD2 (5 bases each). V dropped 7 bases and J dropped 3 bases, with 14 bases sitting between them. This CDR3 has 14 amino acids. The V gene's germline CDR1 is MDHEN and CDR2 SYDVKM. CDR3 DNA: TGTGCCAGCATGGACGGGACCCCAACAGATACGCAGTATTTT. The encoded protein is CASMDGTPTDTQYF.

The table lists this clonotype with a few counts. The CDR3 DNA sequence: TGCAGTGCTAGACCACTACTAGCGGGAGTCCTTCAGTACTTC. Its translation is CSARPLLAGVLQYF. The chain couples TRBV20-1 to TRBJ2-5; 11 positions match TRBD2. With 2 bases clipped from V and 11 bases from J, the junction kept 10 bases outside the gene matches. Germline CDR1 DFQATT, CDR2 SNEGSKA (reference sequence). The CDR3 contains 14 residues.

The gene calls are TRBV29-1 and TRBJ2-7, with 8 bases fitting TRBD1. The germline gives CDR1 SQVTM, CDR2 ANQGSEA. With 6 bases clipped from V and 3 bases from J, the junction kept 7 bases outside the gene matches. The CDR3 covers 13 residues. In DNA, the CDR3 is TGCAGCGTAGCGGACAGGGTTGGCTACGAGCAGTACTTC. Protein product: CSVADRVGYEQYF.

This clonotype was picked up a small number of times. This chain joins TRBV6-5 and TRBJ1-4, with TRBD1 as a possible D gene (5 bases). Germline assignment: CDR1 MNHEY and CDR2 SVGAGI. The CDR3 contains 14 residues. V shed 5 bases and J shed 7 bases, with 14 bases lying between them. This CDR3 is CASSLGGNFEKLFF. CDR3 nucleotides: TGTGCCAGCAGTCTCGGGGGGAATTTTGAAAAACTGTTTTTT.

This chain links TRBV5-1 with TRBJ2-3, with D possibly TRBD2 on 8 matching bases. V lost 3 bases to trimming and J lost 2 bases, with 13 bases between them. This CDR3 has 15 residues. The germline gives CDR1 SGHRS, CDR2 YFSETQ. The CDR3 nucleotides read TGCGCCAGCAGCTATAGCGGGACAGACACAGATACGCAGTATTTT. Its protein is CASSYSGTDTDTQYF.

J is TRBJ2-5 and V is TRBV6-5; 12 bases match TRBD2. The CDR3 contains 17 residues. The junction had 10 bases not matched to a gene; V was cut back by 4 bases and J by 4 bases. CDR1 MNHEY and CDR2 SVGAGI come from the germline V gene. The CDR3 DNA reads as TGTGCCAGCAGTTTGGCTAGCGGGAGGGGTTGGGGAGAGACCCAGTACTTC. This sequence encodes CASSLASGRGWGETQYF.

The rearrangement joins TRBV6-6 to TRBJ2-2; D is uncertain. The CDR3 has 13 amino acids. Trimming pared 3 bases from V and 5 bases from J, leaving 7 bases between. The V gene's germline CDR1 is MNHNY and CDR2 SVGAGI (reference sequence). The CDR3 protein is CASSYSITGELFF. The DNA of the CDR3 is TGTGCCAGCAGTTATTCTATAACCGGGGAGCTGTTTTTT.

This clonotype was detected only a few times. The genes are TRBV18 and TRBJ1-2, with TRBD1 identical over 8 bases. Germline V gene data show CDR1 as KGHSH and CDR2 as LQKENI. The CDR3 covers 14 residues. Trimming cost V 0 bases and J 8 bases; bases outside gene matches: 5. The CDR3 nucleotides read TGTGCCAGCTCACCACCGATCGGGACAGGCGGCTACACCTTC. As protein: CASSPPIGTGGYTF.

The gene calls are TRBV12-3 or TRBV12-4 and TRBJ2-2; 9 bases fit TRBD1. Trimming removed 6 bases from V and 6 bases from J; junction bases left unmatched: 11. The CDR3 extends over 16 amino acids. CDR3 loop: CASSPGQGPLPGELFF. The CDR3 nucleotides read TGTGCCAGCAGCCCTGGACAGGGGCCCCTACCCGGGGAGCTGTTTTTT.

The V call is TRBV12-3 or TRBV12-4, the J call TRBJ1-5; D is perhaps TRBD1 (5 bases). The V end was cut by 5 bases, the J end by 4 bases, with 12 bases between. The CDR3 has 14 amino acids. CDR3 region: CASSVHEGNQPQHF. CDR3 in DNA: TGTGCCAGCAGTGTACACGAGGGGAATCAGCCCCAGCATTTT.

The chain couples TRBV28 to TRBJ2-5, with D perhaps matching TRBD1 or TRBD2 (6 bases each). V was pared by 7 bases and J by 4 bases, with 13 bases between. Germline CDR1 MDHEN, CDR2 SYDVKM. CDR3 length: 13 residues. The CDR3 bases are TGTGCCAGCAACAGGGACTTATCAGAGACCCAGTACTTC. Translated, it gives CASNRDLSETQYF.

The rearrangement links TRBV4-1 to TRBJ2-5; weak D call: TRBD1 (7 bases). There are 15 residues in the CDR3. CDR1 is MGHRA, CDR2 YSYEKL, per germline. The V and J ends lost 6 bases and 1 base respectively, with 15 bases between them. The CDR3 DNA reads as TGCGCCAGCAGAGCAGGGGGGTTTAGCCAAGAGACCCAGTACTTC. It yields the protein CASRAGGFSQETQYF.

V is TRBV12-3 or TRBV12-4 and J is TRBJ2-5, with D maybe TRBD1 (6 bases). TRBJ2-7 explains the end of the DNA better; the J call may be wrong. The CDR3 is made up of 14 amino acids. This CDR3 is CASSRGATTYEQYF. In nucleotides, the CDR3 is TGTGCCAGCAGCAGGGGCGCCACGACTTACGAGCAGTACTTC.

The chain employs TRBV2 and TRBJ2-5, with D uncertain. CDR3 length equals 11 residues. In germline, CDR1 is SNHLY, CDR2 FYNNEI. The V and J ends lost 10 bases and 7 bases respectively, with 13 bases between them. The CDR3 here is CATYLWGTQYF. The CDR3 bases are TGTGCCACCTACCTGTGGGGGACCCAGTACTTC.

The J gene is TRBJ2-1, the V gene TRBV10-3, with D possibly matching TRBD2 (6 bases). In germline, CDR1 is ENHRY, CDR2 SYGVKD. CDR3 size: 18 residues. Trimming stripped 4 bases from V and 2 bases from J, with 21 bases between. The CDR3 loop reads CAISAPVGSQRAYNEQFF. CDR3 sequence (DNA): TGTGCCATCAGTGCACCTGTCGGTTCTCAGCGGGCCTACAATGAGCAGTTCTTC.

CDR3: CASSLAGQATDGYTF. In nucleotides, the CDR3 is TGCGCCAGCAGCTTGGCAGGACAGGCAACCGATGGCTACACCTTC. The J gene is TRBJ1-2, the V gene TRBV5-1; 7 positions match TRBD1. Germline V CDR1 and CDR2: SGHRS, YFSETQ. V lost 0 bases to trimming and J lost 6 bases; unmatched junction nucleotides: 8. The CDR3 consists of 15 residues.

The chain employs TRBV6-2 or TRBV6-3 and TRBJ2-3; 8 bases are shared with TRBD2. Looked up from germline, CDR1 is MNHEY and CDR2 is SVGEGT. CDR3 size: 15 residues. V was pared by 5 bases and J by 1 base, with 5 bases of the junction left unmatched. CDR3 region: CASSIPAGGTDTQYF. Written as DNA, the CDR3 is TGTGCCAGCAGTATACCAGCGGGGGGCACAGATACGCAGTATTTT.